These T cell receptor beta chains were read from a single sample in a study of cytomegalovirus exposure and HLA in healthy donors. The method was immunoSEQ multiplex PCR; TCRdb's version includes in-frame clones alone and lacks a portion of them. The sample includes over 85,000 clones, more than 75% of them seen just once. Specimen: PBMCs. These receptors all come from a woman aged 40-49 years in good health and CMV-seronegative. CDR3s include the opening cysteine and the closing phenylalanine or tryptophan. A D gene is named only where the DNA matches it firmly. Clone size, where shown, is once, few, many, or a class for clones that have expanded.

clone size	V gene	J gene	D gene	CDR3 protein	CDR3 DNA
.	TRBV2	TRBJ2-2	TRBD2	CASSEAEAGATGELFF	TGTGCCAGCAGTGAAGCAGAAGCGGGGGCAACCGGGGAGCTGTTTTTT
.	TRBV5-1	TRBJ2-5	.	CASSLTPSEETQYF	TGCGCCAGCAGCTTGACTCCCAGCGAAGAGACCCAGTACTTC
.	TRBV7-2	TRBJ2-7	TRBD1	CASSRTDRVQYF	TGTGCCAGCAGCCGCACAGACAGGGTGCAGTACTTC
.	TRBV5-6	TRBJ1-5	.	CASSRGGEPPYSNQPQHF	TGTGCCAGCAGCCGCGGGGGGGAACCGCCCTATAGCAATCAGCCCCAGCATTTT
.	TRBV5-1	TRBJ2-2	.	CASSLGPAVGTGELFF	TGCGCCAGCAGCTTGGGACCCGCAGTCGGGACCGGGGAGCTGTTTTTT
medium-sized	TRBV6-6	TRBJ1-4	.	CASVRDSNEKLFF	TGTGCCAGCGTACGGGACTCGAATGAAAAACTGTTTTTT
.	TRBV18	TRBJ1-5	TRBD1	CASSLTGTDQPQHF	TGTGCCAGCTCACTGACAGGGACGGATCAGCCCCAGCATTTT
few	TRBV6-6	TRBJ1-1	.	CASSLAERTEAFF	TGTGCCAGCAGTTTAGCCGAGCGGACTGAAGCTTTCTTT
.	TRBV4-3	TRBJ1-1	.	CASSQDRQETEAFF	TGCGCCAGCAGCCAAGACCGACAGGAGACTGAAGCTTTCTTT
.	TRBV6-5	TRBJ2-1	.	CASNPGSSYNEQFF	TGTGCCAGCAACCCTGGCAGCTCCTACAATGAGCAGTTCTTC
.	TRBV11-2	TRBJ2-1	.	CASSLVGAGNEQFF	TGTGCCAGCAGCTTAGTGGGGGCCGGGAATGAGCAGTTCTTC
.	TRBV30	TRBJ1-3	TRBD1	CAWRETGAGGNTIYF	TGTGCCTGGAGGGAGACAGGGGCGGGTGGAAACACCATATATTTT
.	TRBV11-2	TRBJ1-1	.	CASSSMRGPEAFF	TGTGCCAGCAGCTCAATGCGGGGTCCTGAAGCTTTCTTT
.	TRBV18	TRBJ1-1	.	CASSLQGKNTEAFF	TGTGCCAGCTCCCTCCAGGGGAAGAACACTGAAGCTTTCTTT
.	TRBV6-1	TRBJ1-5	.	CASSTGTQRPQHF	TGTGCCAGCAGTACAGGGACCCAGAGGCCCCAGCATTTT
.	TRBV28	TRBJ1-1	TRBD1	CASTLSGGRTEAFF	TGTGCCAGCACCCTGTCAGGGGGCAGGACTGAAGCTTTCTTT
.	TRBV27	TRBJ2-7	.	CASSSNTGSYEQYF	TGTGCCAGCAGTTCCAATACAGGGAGCTACGAGCAGTACTTC
.	TRBV20-1	TRBJ2-1	.	CSARRRGEQFF	TGCAGTGCTAGACGGCGGGGTGAGCAGTTCTTC
few	TRBV6-6	TRBJ2-2	.	CASTLYGELFF	TGTGCCAGCACCCTTTACGGGGAGCTGTTTTTT
.	TRBV2	TRBJ1-2	.	CASNPGANYGYTF	TGTGCCAGCAACCCAGGGGCTAACTATGGCTACACCTTC
.	TRBV19	TRBJ2-5	TRBD2	CASSIRTSGGPGETQYF	TGTGCCAGTAGTATCAGGACTAGCGGGGGGCCGGGGGAGACCCAGTACTTC
.	TRBV7-3	TRBJ1-6	.	CASSPTGNSPLHF	TGTGCCAGCAGCCCTACCGGGAATTCACCCCTCCACTTT
.	TRBV19	TRBJ2-6	.	CASGPQGRVVSGANVLTF	TGTGCCAGCGGCCCCCAGGGCAGGGTTGTGTCTGGGGCCAACGTCCTGACTTTC
.	TRBV27	TRBJ1-5	TRBD1	CASSFSWTGGNQPQHF	TGTGCCAGCAGTTTCTCCTGGACAGGGGGGAATCAGCCCCAGCATTTT
.	TRBV5-1	TRBJ1-4	.	CASRMGPQGSYGNEKLFF	TGCGCCAGCAGAATGGGGCCCCAGGGGAGTTATGGTAATGAAAAACTGTTTTTT
few	TRBV2	TRBJ2-5	TRBD1	CASSVRGRETQYF	TGTGCCAGCAGTGTTAGGGGGCGAGAGACCCAGTACTTC